The 23 T cell receptor beta chains presented below share a single source sample, sequenced in a study of regulatory T cells in long-lasting Graves disease. Time point given: newly diagnosed GD, antithyroid drugs for less than 3 months. With RNA extracted from PBMCs as input, the TCR library was made. Assembly of TCR beta libraries relied on iRepertoire HTBI primers together with Arm-PCR of CDR3 regions. TCRdb fed the multiplex PCR reads into MiXCR, producing one record per CDR3 protein. The profile shows roughly 320,000 distinct CDR3 sequences, about a sixth of them singletons. The data were also submitted as part of a second study, on T cells in Graves' hyperthyroidism and ophthalmopathy.

Sample: peripheral blood mononuclear cells (PBMCs), taken at new diagnosis, from a patient treated with antithyroid drugs. The receptor source for this set is a middle-aged man with Graves disease.

Worth noting for this clonotype: A read error may account for a junction end that differs from germline. This chain uses TRBV5-7 with TRBJ1-6, with a possible D match to TRBD1 (6 bases). TRBV5-7 carries the ORF label, with uncertain function. The length of the CDR3 is 14 residues. The CDR3 sequence is CASSFGQINSSLHF. The CDR3 DNA follows: TGTGCCAGCAGCTTTGGACAGATTAATTCATCCCTCCACTTT.

This clonotype has ten or more counts. The genes are TRBV7-9 and TRBJ2-3, with D perhaps being TRBD1 or TRBD2 (5 bases each). The CDR3 totals 15 residues. CDR1 SEHNR and CDR2 FQNEAQ come from the germline V gene (reference sequence). V was pared by 2 bases and J by 2 bases, with 11 bases between. The CDR3 sequence is CASSLTGAYTDTQYF. Here the CDR3 DNA reads TGTGCCAGCAGCTTAACCGGGGCATACACAGATACGCAGTATTTT.

This clonotype was detected ten times or more. J is TRBJ1-1 and V is TRBV4-1, with 10 bases identical to TRBD1. After removal of 4 bases from V and 7 bases from J, the junction contained 9 bases not matched to a gene. Germline V CDR1 and CDR2: MGHRA, YSYEKL. The CDR3 totals 15 residues. In DNA form, the CDR3 reads TGCGCCAGCAGCCGAGGCTTGACAGGGGGCAGTGAAGCTTTCTTT. Protein product: CASSRGLTGGSEAFF.

Comment on this clonotype: Without the conserved terminal phenylalanine or tryptophan, this CDR3 likely stems from a read error. The rearrangement uses TRBV2 and TRBJ2-1, with a weak D call TRBD2 (7 bases). V was shortened by 7 bases and J by 2 bases, with 18 bases between the two germline ends. The CDR3 contains 16 residues. The germline V gene encodes CDR1 SNHLY and CDR2 FYNNEI. The CDR3 region has the DNA TGTGCCAGCATTGATAGGGGGGGGGGAACCTACAATGAGCAGTTCCTC. Translation gives CASIDRGGGTYNEQFL.

In nucleotides, the CDR3 is TGTGCCAGCAGCTTAGTTGGGGGCGATGAGCAGTTCTTC. Translated: CASSLVGGDEQFF. The rearrangement joins TRBV7-2 to TRBJ2-1, with D perhaps matching TRBD1 (6 bases). Trimming left V 1 base short and J 8 bases short, with 9 bases between. Germline V gene lookup returns CDR1 SGHTA and CDR2 FQGNSA. The CDR3 extends over 13 amino acids.

In this sample, this clonotype turned up many times. CDR3 protein: CASSPTGEQYF. As DNA, the CDR3 is TGTGCCAGCAGTCCCACTGGCGAGCAGTACTTC. The chain joins TRBV28 to TRBJ2-7; D is unresolved. CDR1 and CDR2 from the germline V gene are MDHEN and SYDVKM. The CDR3 runs to 11 residues. With 5 bases removed from V and 6 bases from J, the gap between germline ends came to 8 bases.

The V and J genes are TRBV12-5 and TRBJ2-5, with D perhaps TRBD1 or TRBD2 (5 bases each). With 10 bases removed from V and 1 base from J, the gap between germline ends came to 19 bases. The CDR3 length is 15 residues. The V gene's germline CDR1 is LGHNT and CDR2 FRNRAP. The CDR3 sequence: CANGSTRDGQETQYF. The DNA of the CDR3 is TGTGCTAATGGCTCTACCCGGGACGGCCAAGAGACCCAGTACTTC.

This chain links TRBV5-1 with TRBJ2-1; 13 bases map to TRBD2. After removal of 2 bases from V and 6 bases from J, the junction contained 2 bases not matched to a gene. The germline gives CDR1 SGHRS, CDR2 YFSETQ. The CDR3 has 15 residues. The CDR3 reads CASSFGTSGVNEQFF. CDR3 sequence (DNA): TGCGCCAGCAGCTTTGGGACTAGCGGGGTCAATGAGCAGTTCTTC.

This clonotype has just a few counts. The chain employs TRBV25-1 and TRBJ1-4; D remains unclear. Per germline, CDR1 MGHDK and CDR2 SYGVNS. The CDR3 contains 14 residues. V was pared by 3 bases and J by 8 bases, with 13 bases between. This chain's CDR3 is CASSDWTGSEKLFF. DNA of the CDR3: TGTGCCAGCAGTGACTGGACGGGGTCGGAAAAACTGTTTTTT.

This clonotype came up many times. The chain employs TRBV7-2 and TRBJ2-7; a weak D match, TRBD2 (5 bases). Germline loops: CDR1 SGHTA, CDR2 FQGNSA. V was cut by 5 bases and J by 6 bases, with 14 bases left in between. The CDR3 loop spans 13 amino acids. CDR3 coding DNA: TGTGCCAGCAGCCGAGGGCGGGTTTCCGAGCAGTACTTC. Translated, it gives CASSRGRVSEQYF.

This clonotype was seen at least ten times. The chain uses TRBV7-2 and TRBJ1-6, with D unclear. Germline loops: CDR1 SGHTA, CDR2 FQGNSA. The CDR3 covers 13 residues. V lost 4 bases to trimming and J lost 10 bases, with 11 bases between them. This CDR3 is CASSSGLLSPLHF. For the CDR3, the DNA is TGTGCCAGCAGCTCGGGGTTATTATCACCCCTCCACTTT.

This clonotype was seen at least ten times. This chain joins TRBV29-1 and TRBJ1-2; the D is unclear. This CDR3 is 11 amino acids long. Trimming shortened V by 7 bases and J by 4 bases, and 10 bases separated the two germline ends. Germline V CDR1 and CDR2: SQVTM, ANQGSEA. The CDR3 region is CSAQSAYGYTF. The CDR3 nucleotides are TGCAGCGCCCAATCGGCCTATGGCTACACCTTC.

This chain joins TRBV7-3 and TRBJ2-2; tentatively, D is TRBD1 or TRBD2 (6 bases each). This CDR3 contains 16 residues. V dropped 2 bases and J dropped 3 bases, with 13 bases sitting between them. Germline values: CDR1 SGHTA, CDR2 FQGTGA. This CDR3 reads CASSLLGGLDTGELFF. CDR3 sequence (DNA): TGTGCCAGCAGCTTATTAGGGGGGCTGGACACCGGGGAGCTGTTTTTT.

This clonotype was seen many times. The gene calls are TRBV2 and TRBJ2-7; D is unresolved. Germline CDR1 is SNHLY and CDR2 is FYNNEI. The CDR3 spans 12 residues. Trimming pared 7 bases from V and 3 bases from J, leaving 10 bases between. The CDR3 region is CASKLQHYEQYF. The CDR3, as DNA: TGTGCCAGCAAATTACAGCACTACGAGCAGTACTTC.

This clonotype appeared many times. In DNA form, the CDR3 reads TGTGCCATCAGCCGAAATCCAACCTACGAGCAGTACTTC. Translated: CAISRNPTYEQYF. This chain uses TRBV10-3 with TRBJ2-7; D unresolved. Trimming left V 6 bases short and J 2 bases short, with 11 bases between. The CDR3 spans 13 residues. Germline V lookup: CDR1 ENHRY, CDR2 SYGVKD.

This chain uses TRBV5-1 with TRBJ2-7; tentatively, D is TRBD2 (6 bases). V was clipped by 2 bases and J by 6 bases, with 12 bases between them. The germline V gene has CDR1 SGHRS and CDR2 YFSETQ. This CDR3 comprises 13 residues. The CDR3 spells CASSFSGVLEQYF. CDR3 nucleotides: TGCGCCAGCAGCTTTTCGGGGGTTCTCGAGCAGTACTTC.

There are many counts of this clonotype. V gene TRBV6-2 or TRBV6-3 combines with J gene TRBJ1-1; D remains ambiguous. This CDR3 spans 13 amino acids. Per germline, CDR1 MNHEY and CDR2 SVGEGT. V lost 7 bases to trimming and J lost 4 bases, with 13 bases between them. Here the CDR3 reads CASKLRISTEAFF. DNA for the CDR3: TGTGCCAGCAAGCTGAGGATCAGCACTGAAGCTTTCTTT.

This rearrangement joins TRBV19 to TRBJ1-2; D perhaps matches TRBD1 (6 bases). Germline values: CDR1 LNHDA, CDR2 SQIVND (reference sequence). The CDR3 extends over 11 amino acids. The V and J ends lost 7 bases and 8 bases respectively, with 11 bases between them. CDR3 nucleotide sequence: TGTGCCAGTAATCAGGGGACGGGCTACACCTTC. It encodes CASNQGTGYTF.

A single count supports this clonotype. The junction departs from the called germline gene at one end, perhaps through a read error. The genes are TRBV30 and TRBJ2-7, with unresolved D. This CDR3 has 11 residues. Germline CDR1 and CDR2: GTSNPN and SVGIG (reference sequence). CDR3 amino acids: CARSDVYEQYF. In DNA form, the CDR3 reads TGTGCCCGGAGTGACGTCTACGAGCAGTACTTC.

Many counts were recorded for this clonotype. This sequence joins TRBV20-1 and TRBJ2-3; 9 positions match TRBD2. J was trimmed by 8 bases and V by 3 bases; bases with no gene match: 6. Germline CDR1 and CDR2: DFQATT and SNEGSKA (reference sequence). The CDR3 totals 13 residues. The CDR3 DNA sequence: TGCAGTGCTAGGCTAGCGGGGCACGGTACGCAGTATTTT. Translated, it gives CSARLAGHGTQYF.

Remarks on this clonotype: A much larger clone lies a single base off, so this may be a read error. The V call is TRBV2, the J call TRBJ1-1; D perhaps matches TRBD1 (5 bases). The germline CDR1 and CDR2 sequences are SNHLY and FYNNEI. There are 11 residues in the CDR3. The V gene lost 8 bases and the J gene lost 7 bases, with 11 bases spanning the gap. Here the CDR3 reads CASARVIEAFF. CDR3 sequence (DNA): TGTGCCAGCGCCAGGGTAATTGAAGCTTTCTTT.

This clonotype was seen many times. J is TRBJ1-1 and V is TRBV12-3 or TRBV12-4; D remains ambiguous. V shed 10 bases and J shed 1 base, with 19 bases lying between them. The CDR3 consists of 15 residues. CDR3 bases: TGTGCCAACTCCTTAGCTGGTGCAGGGAACACTGAAGCTTTCTTT. Amino acid sequence: CANSLAGAGNTEAFF.

This clonotype was counted ten times or more. The chain has TRBV7-2 and TRBJ2-3; TRBD2 aligns across 11 bases. Germline CDR1 reads SGHTA; CDR2 reads FQGNSA. This CDR3 is 15 amino acids long. The J segment lost 6 bases and the V segment lost 1 base, leaving 3 bases of the junction unmatched. The CDR3 loop is CASSLVAGGQDTQYF. CDR3 nucleotide sequence: TGTGCCAGCAGCTTAGTAGCGGGGGGGCAGGATACGCAGTATTTT.